What follows are 28 T cell receptor beta chains derived from one specimen sequenced in a study. Profiling relied on immunoSEQ multiplex PCR, and the TCRdb table lists in-frame clones only, not all of them. Of around 50,000 clones listed, over 85% are singletons. The specimen was PBMCs. The receptors stem from a man aged 40-49 years with rheumatoid arthritis.

The chain uses TRBV5-6 and TRBJ2-7, with TRBD1 identical over 8 bases. The germline gives CDR1 SGHDT, CDR2 YYEEEE. This CDR3 comprises 13 residues. The J segment lost 7 bases and the V segment lost 3 bases, leaving 6 bases of the junction unmatched. Here the CDR3 reads CASSYGQGSEQYF. The CDR3 nucleotides are TGTGCCAGCAGCTACGGACAGGGAAGTGAGCAGTACTTC.

This chain connects TRBV3-1 (or the pseudogene TRBV3-2) to TRBJ1-5; TRBD1 is a possible D gene (5 bases). This CDR3 contains 15 residues. V lost 4 bases and J lost 7, with 17 bases in between. The germline CDR1 and CDR2 sequences are LGHDT and YNNKEL (reference sequence). The CDR3 sequence is CASSPSGTPGQPQHF. The CDR3 bases are TGTGCCAGCAGCCCTTCCGGGACCCCGGGCCAGCCCCAGCATTTT.

This clone was counted only a few times. The rearrangement links TRBV5-1 to TRBJ1-6; D is ambiguous. This CDR3 is 17 amino acids long. CDR1 and CDR2 from the germline V gene are SGHRS and YFSETQ. Deletions cut 4 bases from V and 3 bases from J, with 17 bases between. In DNA form, the CDR3 reads TGCGCCAGCAGCAATGGTGCGGGGTTGGTCTATAATTCACCCCTCCACTTT. The encoded protein is CASSNGAGLVYNSPLHF.

The sample holds one count of this clone. J is TRBJ1-1 and V is TRBV19; TRBD1 matches at 8 bases. The germline CDR1 and CDR2 sequences are LNHDA and SQIVND (reference sequence). The CDR3 is 14 residues long. V trimming: 5 bases; J trimming: 3 bases; junction bases outside the gene matches: 5. The CDR3: CASSPRQGYTEAFF. CDR3 nucleotide sequence: TGTGCCAGTAGTCCTAGACAGGGGTACACTGAAGCTTTCTTT.

The chain couples TRBV28 to TRBJ1-1; the D gene is possibly TRBD1 (6 bases). The CDR3 is made up of 14 amino acids. V gave up 4 bases and J gave up 1 base, with 10 bases separating them. Germline V gene data show CDR1 as MDHEN and CDR2 as SYDVKM. The CDR3 coding sequence is TGTGCCAGCAGTTCTGGACAGACGAACACTGAAGCTTTCTTT. Amino acid sequence: CASSSGQTNTEAFF. Full variable domain (missing parts from reference TRBV28 and TRBJ1-1): DVKVTQSSRYLVKRTGEKVFLECVQDMDHENMFWYRQDPGLGLRLIYFSYDVKMKEKGDIPEGYSVSREKKERFSLILESASTNQTSMYLCASSSGQTNTEAFFGQGTRLTVV.

The chain recombines TRBV9 with TRBJ1-1; TRBD1 might be the D (5 bases). CDR1 is SGDLS, CDR2 YYNGEE, per germline. V was shortened by 4 bases and J by 4 bases, with 20 bases between the two germline ends. The CDR3 is made up of 16 amino acids. DNA for the CDR3: TGTGCCAGCAGCCCCAGAGGGGCTCTACGGAGCACTGAAGCTTTCTTT. Its protein is CASSPRGALRSTEAFF.

This chain connects TRBV11-2 to TRBJ1-6; 7 nucleotides agree with TRBD1. After removal of 3 bases from V and 10 bases from J, the junction contained 15 bases not matched to a gene. CDR1 is SGHAT and CDR2 is FQNNGV in the germline V gene. The CDR3 is 17 residues long. The DNA of the CDR3 is TGTGCCAGCAGCTTTGCCGACAGGGCCGAGCAAATGTCACCCCTCCACTTT. Translated: CASSFADRAEQMSPLHF.

V gene TRBV18 combines with J gene TRBJ1-1; D gene ambiguous. V lost 0 bases and J lost 4, with 9 bases in between. This CDR3 region has 14 residues. Germline V gives CDR1 KGHSH, CDR2 LQKENI. The CDR3 sequence: CASSPPRGGTEAFF. The CDR3 coding sequence is TGTGCCAGCTCACCACCCCGGGGAGGCACTGAAGCTTTCTTT.

The sample holds one count of this clone. The CDR3 spells CASNTGGAGSSPLHF. DNA for the CDR3: TGTGCCAGTAATACAGGGGGCGCGGGAAGTTCACCCCTCCACTTT. V gene TRBV19 combines with J gene TRBJ1-6; TRBD1 aligns across 9 bases. The CDR3 extends over 15 amino acids. Germline V lookup: CDR1 LNHDA, CDR2 SQIVND (reference sequence). V lost 7 bases and J lost 9; bases outside the gene matches: 10.

V gene TRBV18 combines with J gene TRBJ1-4, with 9 nucleotides matching TRBD1. V lost 6 bases and J lost 8; bases outside the gene matches: 7. This CDR3 has 14 amino acids. Germline V lookup: CDR1 KGHSH, CDR2 LQKENI. CDR3 coding DNA: TGTGCCAGCTCGCCGGGACAGGGAAACGAAAAACTGTTTTTT. This codes for CASSPGQGNEKLFF.

The J gene is TRBJ2-7, the V gene TRBV3-1 (or the pseudogene TRBV3-2); TRBD2 agrees at 13 bases. V lost 3 bases and J lost 3; bases outside the gene matches: 2. Germline CDR1 and CDR2: LGHDT and YNNKEL (reference sequence). This CDR3 spans 15 amino acids. CDR3 amino acids: CASSQGLAGFYEQYF. The CDR3, as DNA: TGTGCCAGCAGCCAGGGACTAGCGGGGTTCTACGAGCAGTACTTC.

V usage is TRBV4-1 and J usage is TRBJ1-3, with D perhaps matching TRBD1 (5 bases). The germline gives CDR1 MGHRA, CDR2 YSYEKL. There are 14 residues in the CDR3. Trimming pared 4 bases from V and 1 base from J, leaving 8 bases between. The chain's CDR3 is CASSLGGSGNTIYF. Written as DNA, the CDR3 is TGCGCCAGCAGCCTTGGGGGGTCTGGAAACACCATATATTTT.

The chain uses TRBV7-3 and TRBJ2-1, with a possible D match to TRBD1 (6 bases). CDR3 length equals 16 residues. V was clipped by 5 bases and J by 3 bases, with 17 bases between them. The V gene's germline CDR1 is SGHTA and CDR2 FQGTGA. This chain's CDR3 is CASSPKDGTNYNEQFF. The CDR3 nucleotides read TGTGCCAGCAGCCCAAAGGACGGGACAAACTACAATGAGCAGTTCTTC.

The rearrangement links TRBV30 to TRBJ2-1; no firm D call. The length of the CDR3 is 13 residues. Trimming removed 7 bases at V and 0 bases at J, with 10 bases between. Looked up from germline, CDR1 is GTSNPN and CDR2 is SVGIG (reference sequence). The CDR3 sequence: CAYTGSSYNEQFF. CDR3 in DNA: TGTGCCTATACTGGAAGCTCCTACAATGAGCAGTTCTTC.

The chain combines TRBV5-8 with TRBJ1-2; TRBD1 aligns across 7 bases. Trimming at V came to 5 bases and at J to 5 bases, leaving 9 bases not matched to a gene. The CDR3 covers 14 residues. Germline V gene lookup returns CDR1 SGHTS and CDR2 YDEGEE. CDR3: CASRHRGGGYGYTF. The DNA for the CDR3 is TGTGCCAGCAGGCACAGGGGTGGGGGTTATGGCTACACCTTC.

Notes on this clone: The junction departs from the called germline gene at one end, perhaps through a read error. The chain employs TRBV5-1 and TRBJ2-2, with a possible D match to TRBD1 (6 bases). The CDR3 runs to 15 residues. Germline V gene data show CDR1 as SGHRS and CDR2 as YFSETQ. As DNA, the CDR3 is TGCGCCAGCAGCATAGACAGGAGGAACATCGGGGAGCTGTTTTTT. Its protein is CASSIDRRNIGELFF.

The V gene is TRBV12-3 or TRBV12-4, the J gene TRBJ1-5; weak D call: TRBD1 (5 bases). The length of the CDR3 is 13 residues. The V gene lost 2 bases and the J gene lost 5 bases, with 7 bases spanning the gap. The CDR3 nucleotides are TGTGCCAGCAGTTTAATGGGGGATCAGCCCCAGCATTTT. It translates to CASSLMGDQPQHF.

The chain is built from TRBV12-3 or TRBV12-4 and TRBJ1-5; D possibly corresponds to TRBD1 (5 bases). The V end was cut by 4 bases, the J end by 10 bases, with 11 bases between. The CDR3 has 12 residues. The CDR3 reads CASSSPQGPQHF. CDR3 DNA: TGTGCCAGCAGTTCCCCTCAGGGTCCCCAGCATTTT.

The chain couples TRBV5-1 to TRBJ2-5; TRBD1 is a possible D gene (6 bases). Trimming removed 1 base from V and 3 bases from J, with 7 bases in between. This CDR3 is built from 13 residues. Germline CDR1 reads SGHRS; CDR2 reads YFSETQ. CDR3 region: CASSLPGEETQYF. The CDR3 nucleotides read TGCGCCAGCAGCTTGCCAGGGGAAGAGACCCAGTACTTC.

The genes are TRBV24-1 and TRBJ2-1, with D possibly being TRBD1 (5 bases). V dropped 4 bases and J dropped 2 bases, with 14 bases sitting between them. CDR3 length: 16 amino acids. Germline assignment: CDR1 KGHDR and CDR2 SFDVKD. CDR3 protein: CATSDSTAYTYNEQFF. The CDR3 bases are TGTGCCACCAGTGACTCGACAGCCTACACCTACAATGAGCAGTTCTTC.

This chain links TRBV19 with TRBJ2-7; unclear D gene. From germline, CDR1 is LNHDA and CDR2 SQIVND (reference sequence). Trimming stripped 7 bases from V and 0 bases from J, with 13 bases between. The CDR3 is made up of 14 amino acids. The CDR3 sequence: CASTDKWSSYEQYF. As DNA, the CDR3 is TGTGCCAGTACTGACAAATGGAGCTCCTACGAGCAGTACTTC.

The chain couples TRBV4-1 to TRBJ2-1; D is ambiguous. Trimming shortened V by 1 base and J by 0 bases, and 7 bases separated the two germline ends. CDR3 size: 15 residues. The germline V gene encodes CDR1 MGHRA and CDR2 YSYEKL. The CDR3 coding sequence is TGCGCCAGCAGCCAAGTTGAGAGCTCCTACAATGAGCAGTTCTTC. This translates into CASSQVESSYNEQFF.

CDR3 in amino acids: CASSLTGDRYGYTF. For the CDR3, the DNA is TGCGCCAGCAGCTTGACAGGCGACCGCTATGGCTACACCTTC. The chain joins TRBV5-1 to TRBJ1-2, with D possibly matching TRBD1 (5 bases). The CDR3 extends over 14 amino acids. The V gene's germline CDR1 is SGHRS and CDR2 YFSETQ. V dropped 1 base and J dropped 4 bases, with 11 bases sitting between them.

V usage is TRBV5-4 and J usage is TRBJ2-1, with D unresolved. CDR3 length equals 13 residues. Germline V gene sequence: CDR1 SGHNT, CDR2 YYREEE (reference sequence). Deletions cut 0 bases from V and 5 bases from J, with 6 bases between. CDR3 nucleotide sequence: TGTGCCAGCAGCTTGGCCAGGAACAATGAGCAGTTCTTC. Translation: CASSLARNNEQFF.

The chain uses TRBV4-3 and TRBJ2-7; a weak D match, TRBD1 (5 bases). Germline values: CDR1 LGHNA, CDR2 YSLEER. The V end lost 3 bases, the J end lost 6 bases, and 12 bases lay between the germline ends. The CDR3 covers 13 residues. The CDR3, as DNA: TGCGCCAGCAGCCAGGAGACAGTGACCGAGCAGTACTTC. This encodes CASSQETVTEQYF.

V usage is TRBV7-3 and J usage is TRBJ2-5; 8 positions agree with TRBD2. This CDR3 spans 15 amino acids. Trimming took 0 bases from V and 5 from J; bases not matched to a gene: 5. Germline CDR1 reads SGHTA; CDR2 reads FQGTGA. CDR3 sequence reads: CASSLTAGVEETQYF. The CDR3 coding sequence is TGTGCCAGCAGCTTAACAGCGGGAGTGGAGGAGACCCAGTACTTC.

The chain recombines TRBV29-1 with TRBJ2-7; 9 bases map to TRBD1. Germline V gene data show CDR1 as SQVTM and CDR2 as ANQGSEA. With V trimmed by 3 bases and J by 6 bases, 6 bases remained unmatched. This CDR3 has 13 amino acids. The CDR3 sequence: CSVDRDRAGEQYF. CDR3 bases: TGCAGCGTTGATAGGGACAGGGCGGGCGAGCAGTACTTC.

The chain combines TRBV4-3 with TRBJ2-2, with 10 bases identical to TRBD2. Germline assignment: CDR1 LGHNA and CDR2 YSLEER. With V trimmed by 0 bases and J by 2 bases, 3 bases remained unmatched. CDR3 size: 17 residues. The CDR3 loop is CASSQDSGRRNTGELFF. The CDR3 coding sequence is TGCGCCAGCAGCCAAGATAGCGGGAGGCGTAACACCGGGGAGCTGTTTTTT.